This record concerns one T cell receptor (beta chain) sequence. Its specificity is unknown. General observations from the study: Whole repertoires were not studied in the larger cohort, only one V-J beta rearrangement. Tumor memory CD4+ T cell TCR gene usage was found to cluster with blood and lymph node memory CD4+ cells and with lymph node naive CD4+ cells.

After constant-region reverse-primer amplification, full-length variable regions underwent semi-nested PCR with Nested Universal Primer A. One entry per CDR3 protein, called by TCRdb with MiXCR from the 5' RACE reads. The repertoire includes over 5,000 distinct CDR3 sequences, about half of them detected once, and approximately 3.9% sits in the top ten. This CDR3 comprises 12 residues. Between the trimmed V and J ends, which lost 6 bases and 3 bases, there was a span of 9 bases. Germline V gives CDR1 DFQATT, CDR2 SNEGSKA (reference sequence). The sequenced sample was memory CD4+ T cells sorted from blood. The subset: memory CD4+ T cells, CD4+CD45RO+CD25-. This rearrangement joins TRBV20-1 to TRBJ1-5, with a weak D call TRBD1 (6 bases). The clonotype comes from a female donor with breast cancer. The CDR3: CSAQGLNQPQHF. Here the CDR3 DNA reads TGCAGTGCACAGGGACTCAATCAGCCCCAGCATTTT.